The T cell receptor (beta chain) described here comes from a study of blood T cell repertoires in COVID-19. The CDR3 sequence is 17 residues long. Germline lookup yields CDR1 SGDLS and CDR2 YYNGEE. V lost 3 bases, J lost 10 bases, and 14 bases stayed unmatched. The protocol was immunoSEQ multiplex PCR, while the TCRdb copy is restricted to in-frame clones and leaves out a portion. The sample holds approximately 350,000 clones, roughly nine tenths seen once. This sequence was found in a man between 18 and 35 years old who had recovered from COVID-19. The chain joins TRBV9 to TRBJ1-6, with 9 bases lining up with TRBD1. The sample consisted of PBMCs or T cells enriched from blood (not recorded which). Written as DNA, the CDR3 is TGTGCCAGCAGCGCAACAGGGGGCATGTCGAGAGGATCACCCCTCCACTTT. Translating gives CASSATGGMSRGSPLHF.